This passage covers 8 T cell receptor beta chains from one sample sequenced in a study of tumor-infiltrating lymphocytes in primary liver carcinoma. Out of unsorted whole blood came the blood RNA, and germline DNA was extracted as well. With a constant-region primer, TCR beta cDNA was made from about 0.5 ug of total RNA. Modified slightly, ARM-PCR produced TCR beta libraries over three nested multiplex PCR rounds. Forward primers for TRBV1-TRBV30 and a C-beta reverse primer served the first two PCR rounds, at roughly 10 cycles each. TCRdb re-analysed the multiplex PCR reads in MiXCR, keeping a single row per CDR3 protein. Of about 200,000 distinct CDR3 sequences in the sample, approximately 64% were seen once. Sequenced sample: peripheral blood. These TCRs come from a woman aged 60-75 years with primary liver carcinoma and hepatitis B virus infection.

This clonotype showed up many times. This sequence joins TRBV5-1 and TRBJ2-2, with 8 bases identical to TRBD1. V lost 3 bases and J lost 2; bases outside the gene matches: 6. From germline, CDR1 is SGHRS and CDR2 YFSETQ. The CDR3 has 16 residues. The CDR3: CASSWSPGGNTGELFF. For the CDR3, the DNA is TGCGCCAGCAGCTGGAGTCCAGGGGGCAACACCGGGGAGCTGTTTTTT.

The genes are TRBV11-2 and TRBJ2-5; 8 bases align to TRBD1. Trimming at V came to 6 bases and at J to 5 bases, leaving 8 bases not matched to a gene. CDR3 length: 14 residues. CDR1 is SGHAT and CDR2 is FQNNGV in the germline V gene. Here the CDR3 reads CASSRTGCGETQYF. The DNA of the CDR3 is TGTGCCAGCAGTCGGACAGGGTGCGGGGAGACCCAGTACTTC.

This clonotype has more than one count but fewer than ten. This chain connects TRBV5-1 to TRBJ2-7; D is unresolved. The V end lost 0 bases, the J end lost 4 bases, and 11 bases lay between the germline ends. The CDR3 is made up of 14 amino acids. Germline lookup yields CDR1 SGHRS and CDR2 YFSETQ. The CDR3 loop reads CASSLVAVGYEQYF. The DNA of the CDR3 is TGCGCCAGCAGCTTGGTTGCGGTGGGGTACGAGCAGTACTTC.

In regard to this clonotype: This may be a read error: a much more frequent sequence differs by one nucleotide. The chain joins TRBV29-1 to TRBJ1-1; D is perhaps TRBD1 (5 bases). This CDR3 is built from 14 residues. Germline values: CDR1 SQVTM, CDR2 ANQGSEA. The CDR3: CNVVRGARGTEAFF. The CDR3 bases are TGCAACGTTGTGCGAGGGGCGCGGGGCACTGAAGCTTTCTTT.

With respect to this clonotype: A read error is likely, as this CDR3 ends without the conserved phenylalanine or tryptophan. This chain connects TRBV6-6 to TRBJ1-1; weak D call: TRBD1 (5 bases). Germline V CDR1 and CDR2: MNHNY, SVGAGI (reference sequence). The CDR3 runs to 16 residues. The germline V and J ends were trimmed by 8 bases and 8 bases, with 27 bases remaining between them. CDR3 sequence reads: CASLPGHSPGGTEAFL. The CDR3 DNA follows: TGTGCCAGCTTGCCGGGGCATAGCCCCGGGGGGACCGAAGCTTTCCTT.

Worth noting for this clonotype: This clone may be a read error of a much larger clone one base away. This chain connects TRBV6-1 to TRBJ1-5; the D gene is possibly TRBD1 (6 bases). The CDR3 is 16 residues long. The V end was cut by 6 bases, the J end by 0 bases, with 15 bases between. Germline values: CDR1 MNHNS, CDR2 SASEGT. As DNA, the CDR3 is TGTGCCAGCAGCCGACAGGTTACCTCTAGCAATCAGCCCCAGCATTTT. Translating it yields CASSRQVTSSNQPQHF.

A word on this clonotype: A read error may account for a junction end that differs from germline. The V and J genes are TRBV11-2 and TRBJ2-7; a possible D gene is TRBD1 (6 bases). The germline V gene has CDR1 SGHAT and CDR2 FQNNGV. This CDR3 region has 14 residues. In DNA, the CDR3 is TGTGCCAGCAGCCAGTCAGGGGCCACCTACGATCAGTACTTC. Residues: CASSQSGATYDQYF. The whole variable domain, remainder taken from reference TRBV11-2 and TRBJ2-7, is EAGVAQSPRYKIIEKRQSVAFWCNPISGHATLYWYQQILGQGPKLLIQFQNNGVVDDSQLPKDRFSAERLKGVDSTLKIQPAKLEDSAVYLCASSQSGATYDQYFGPGTRLTVT.

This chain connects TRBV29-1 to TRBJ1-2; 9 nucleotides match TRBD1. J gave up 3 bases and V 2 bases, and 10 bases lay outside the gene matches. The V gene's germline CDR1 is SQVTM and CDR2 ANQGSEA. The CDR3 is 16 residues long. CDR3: CSVEKSQGDRDYGYTF. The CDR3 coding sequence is TGCAGCGTTGAAAAAAGTCAGGGGGACAGGGACTATGGCTACACCTTC.